This TCR beta chain was captured by sequencing in a study of response to subunit inactivated influenza vaccine. Study-wide findings and caveats: Authors suggested each seasonal flu vaccination may recruit only limited numbers of new T cells.

V lost 2 bases and J lost 1; bases outside the gene matches: 21. The CDR3 length is 23 residues. A single record per CDR3 protein comes from TCRdb applying MiXCR to the RT-PCR reads. The sample consists of about 800,000 distinct CDR3 sequences, around 20% of them appearing once. This clonotype came up many times. Its specificity is unknown. V gene TRBV12-3 or TRBV12-4 combines with J gene TRBJ2-2; 11 bases match TRBD2. Here the sequenced sample was PBMCs from blood, taken around 5 days after vaccination. The receptor comes from a man in his fifties who received an inactivated influenza vaccine. The DNA for the CDR3 is TGTGCCAGCAGTTTAAGGGACGTTCTAGCGGGAGGATTTGGGGCCTGGAACACCGGGGAGCTGTTTTTT. Translated: CASSLRDVLAGGFGAWNTGELFF.